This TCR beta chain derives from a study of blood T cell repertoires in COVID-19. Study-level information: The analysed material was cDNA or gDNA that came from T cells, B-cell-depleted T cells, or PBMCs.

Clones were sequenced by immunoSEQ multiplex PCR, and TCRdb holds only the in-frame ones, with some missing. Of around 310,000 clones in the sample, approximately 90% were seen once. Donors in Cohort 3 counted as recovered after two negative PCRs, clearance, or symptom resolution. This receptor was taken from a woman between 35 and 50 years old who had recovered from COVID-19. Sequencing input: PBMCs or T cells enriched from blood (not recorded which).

The CDR3 coding sequence is TGTGCCACCGATGGACTAGCGGGGGTAGGGTACAATGAGCAGTTCTTC. Translation: CATDGLAGVGYNEQFF. The chain is built from TRBV7-2 and TRBJ2-1, with TRBD2 identical over 13 bases. Trimming removed 10 bases from V and 4 bases from J; junction bases left unmatched: 10. Per germline, CDR1 SGHTA and CDR2 FQGNSA. This CDR3 is built from 16 residues.